Presented here are 21 T cell receptor beta chains from one specimen sequenced in a study of CD8+ T cells in alopecia areata (dated by TCRdb to about 2018). The library was generated by the immunoSEQ multiplex PCR assay. RNA was extracted from all samples and reverse transcribed into cDNA as template for TCR sequencing. TCRdb mirrors the immuneACCESS table, restricted to in-frame sequences. Some clones are absent from its copies; in checked studies, under half trace to an unresolved V gene, and the reason for the others is unknown. This sample holds more than 3,500 clones; 65% to 70% were observed only once. The ten largest clonotypes hold around 8.3% of the sample. This sample's time point label indicates: about 25 weeks on oral tofacitinib. Sample treatment or condition, as interpreted from the label and publication: oral pan-JAK inhibitor, 5-10 mg twice daily. Lesional scalp punch biopsies and peripheral blood were obtained from alopecia areata patients.

This material consisted of skin, taken at week 24, from a patient treated with tofacitinib. These receptor sequences come from a human donor with alopecia areata.

The CDR3 sequence is CASSEELGRGHEQFF. CDR3 in DNA: TGTGCCAGCAGTGAGGAGTTAGGACGTGGGCATGAGCAGTTCTTC. The genes are TRBV6-4 and TRBJ2-1; the D is unclear. This CDR3 is built from 15 residues. Looked up from germline, CDR1 is MRHNA and CDR2 is SNTAGT. V was cut by 3 bases and J by 8 bases, with 17 bases left in between.

This clone was counted once. The V and J genes are TRBV5-1 and TRBJ2-3; 11 nucleotides align to TRBD2. The CDR3 has 16 residues. Unmatched junction bases numbered 5, after V lost 3 bases and J lost 2 bases. Looked up from germline, CDR1 is SGHRS and CDR2 is YFSETQ. The CDR3, as DNA: TGCGCCAGCAGCTGGGGACTAGCGGACGACACAGATACGCAGTATTTT. Translating gives CASSWGLADDTDTQYF.

V usage is TRBV11-2 and J usage is TRBJ2-2; D is undetermined. V was pared by 3 bases and J by 2 bases, with 7 bases between. CDR3 length equals 14 residues. Germline assignment: CDR1 SGHAT and CDR2 FQNNGV. The CDR3 coding sequence is TGTGCCAGCAGCTTCAGCTCTAACACCGGGGAGCTGTTTTTT. This sequence encodes CASSFSSNTGELFF.

The chain recombines TRBV10-3 with TRBJ1-2, with 11 bases aligning to TRBD1. The CDR3 runs to 15 residues. V lost 3 bases, J lost 4 bases, and 4 bases stayed unmatched. CDR1 and CDR2 from the germline V gene are ENHRY and SYGVKD. In DNA, the CDR3 is TGTGCCATCAGTGAAGGACAGGGGGCCAGCTATGGCTACACCTTC. Its protein product is CAISEGQGASYGYTF.

About this clone itself: This specimen includes other DNA sequences encoding the same CDR3. This chain links TRBV5-1 with TRBJ2-1, with TRBD2 identical over 12 bases. The CDR3 runs to 15 residues. V was clipped by 4 bases and J by 10 bases; unmatched bases: 9. Germline-derived CDR1 and CDR2 are SGHRS and YFSETQ. The CDR3 coding sequence is TGCGCCAGCAGCGCAGCTAGCGGGGGGGCTCGGGAGCAGTTCTTC. Its protein is CASSAASGGAREQFF.

This clone is judged large. The rearrangement links TRBV4-3 to TRBJ2-3; D may be TRBD2 (6 bases). The CDR3 sequence is 16 residues long. From germline, CDR1 is LGHNA and CDR2 YSLEER. The ends were cut back, 0 bases at V and 1 base at J, with 11 bases in the middle. The CDR3 coding sequence is TGCGCCAGCAGCCAAGATCTCCAGCGGGGCACAGATACGCAGTATTTT. Translating it yields CASSQDLQRGTDTQYF.

This chain's CDR3 is CAISDQGRDTIYF. DNA of the CDR3: TGTGCCATCAGTGACCAGGGACGGGACACCATATATTTT. This chain uses TRBV10-3 with TRBJ1-3; perhaps TRBD1 as D (5 bases). V lost 3 bases to trimming and J lost 8 bases, with 11 bases between them. The CDR3 runs 13 residues. Germline-derived CDR1 and CDR2 are ENHRY and SYGVKD.

The gene calls are TRBV28 and TRBJ1-2; D not resolved. CDR1 MDHEN and CDR2 SYDVKM come from the germline V gene. CDR3 size: 15 residues. Trimming removed 2 bases at V and 2 bases at J, with 12 bases between. The CDR3 loop reads CASSLDFPENYGYTF. Written as DNA, the CDR3 is TGTGCCAGCAGTTTAGACTTTCCGGAGAACTATGGCTACACCTTC.

V is TRBV4-3 and J is TRBJ1-5, with a weak D call TRBD1 (5 bases). The CDR3 runs 15 residues. Trimming pared 4 bases from V and 1 base from J, leaving 11 bases between. Germline assignment: CDR1 LGHNA and CDR2 YSLEER. The CDR3 reads CASSRGRLSNQPQHF. The CDR3 DNA sequence: TGCGCCAGCAGCCGGGGCCGATTGAGCAATCAGCCCCAGCATTTT.

The V call is TRBV30, the J call TRBJ2-1; the D call may be TRBD1 or TRBD2 (5 bases each). This CDR3 comprises 15 residues. The V and J ends lost 7 bases and 10 bases respectively, with 26 bases between them. Germline CDR1 and CDR2: GTSNPN and SVGIG (reference sequence). The CDR3 region has the DNA TGTGCCTCCCGGGACCCTCTTTTGTATTTAAAGGAGCAGTTCTTC. Translating gives CASRDPLLYLKEQFF. The entire variable domain, with the rest obtained from reference TRBV30 and TRBJ2-1, is as follows: SQTIHQWPATLVQPVGSPLSLECTVEGTSNPNLYWYRQAAGRGLQLLFYSVGIGQISSEVPQNLSASRPQDRQFILSSKKLLLSDSGFYLCASRDPLLYLKEQFFGPGTRLTVL.

This chain uses TRBV5-6 with TRBJ2-3; 9 bases agree with TRBD2. This CDR3 has 16 amino acids. Germline CDR1 reads SGHDT; CDR2 reads YYEEEE. The junction had 5 bases not matched to a gene; V was cut back by 3 bases and J by 0 bases. The CDR3 reads CASSSGTSWSTDTQYF. CDR3 nucleotides: TGTGCCAGCAGCTCAGGGACTAGCTGGAGCACAGATACGCAGTATTTT.

The chain is built from TRBV29-1 and TRBJ2-3; D uncertain. V dropped 3 bases and J dropped 2 bases, with 6 bases sitting between them. This CDR3 comprises 12 residues. Germline V gene lookup returns CDR1 SQVTM and CDR2 ANQGSEA. The CDR3 DNA follows: TGCAGCGTTGAGGCTAACACAGATACGCAGTATTTT. The encoded protein is CSVEANTDTQYF.

The rearrangement joins TRBV7-9 to TRBJ2-3; 8 bases are shared with TRBD2. The CDR3 covers 16 residues. CDR1 and CDR2 from the germline V gene are SEHNR and FQNEAQ (reference sequence). V gave up 5 bases and J gave up 3 bases; unmatched junction bases: 10. In DNA form, the CDR3 reads TGTGCCAGCAGCCCTCTCCGGGAGGGCCGGACAGATACGCAGTATTTT. Translated: CASSPLREGRTDTQYF.

The chain joins TRBV4-1 to TRBJ2-7; 7 bases agree with TRBD1. V lost 2 bases to trimming and J lost 3 bases; unmatched junction nucleotides: 4. Germline CDR1 is MGHRA and CDR2 is YSYEKL. The CDR3 extends over 14 amino acids. The CDR3 loop reads CASSQSGQNYEQYF. The CDR3 nucleotides are TGCGCCAGCAGCCAATCGGGACAGAACTACGAGCAGTACTTC.

About this clone itself: Other DNA sequences within the sample encode an identical CDR3. The chain couples TRBV19 to TRBJ1-1; D possibly corresponds to TRBD1 (5 bases). V lost 6 bases and J lost 5, with 13 bases in between. This CDR3 has 13 residues. Germline lookup yields CDR1 LNHDA and CDR2 SQIVND (reference sequence). CDR3 coding DNA: TGTGCCAGTAGGTTCTACAGGAATACTGAAGCTTTCTTT. It specifies CASRFYRNTEAFF.

The CDR3: CASSSPGTANEQFF. CDR3 bases: TGTGCCAGCAGCTCGCCCGGGACCGCAAATGAGCAGTTCTTC. V gene TRBV7-3 combines with J gene TRBJ2-1; D is possibly TRBD1 or TRBD2 (5 bases each). Per the germline V gene, CDR1 is SGHTA and CDR2 is FQGTGA. Trimming cost V 4 bases and J 7 bases, with 14 bases left between them. CDR3 length: 14 amino acids.

The chain carries TRBV5-1 and TRBJ2-3; D possibly corresponds to TRBD2 (6 bases). Trimming left V 0 bases short and J 4 bases short, with 9 bases between. Germline V gives CDR1 SGHRS, CDR2 YFSETQ. CDR3 length: 14 amino acids. The CDR3 loop reads CASSLETSADTQYF. Here the CDR3 DNA reads TGCGCCAGCAGCTTGGAGACTAGTGCAGATACGCAGTATTTT.

This clone was seen a few times. The V call is TRBV5-1, the J call TRBJ1-1, with TRBD1 matching 10 bases. The CDR3 loop spans 15 amino acids. The V gene's germline CDR1 is SGHRS and CDR2 YFSETQ. V lost 5 bases, J lost 4 bases, and 8 bases stayed unmatched. DNA for the CDR3: TGCGCCAGCAGATCCTCGGACAGGGGGTCCACTGAAGCTTTCTTT. As protein: CASRSSDRGSTEAFF. Full variable domain (missing parts from reference TRBV5-1 and TRBJ1-1): KAGVTQTPRYLIKTRGQQVTLSCSPISGHRSVSWYQQTPGQGLQFLFEYFSETQRNKGNFPGRFSGRQFSNSRSEMNVSTLELGDSALYLCASRSSDRGSTEAFFGQGTRLTVV.

The chain is built from TRBV6-1 and TRBJ1-4; no definite D call. CDR3 length equals 13 residues. The germline V and J ends were trimmed by 6 bases and 0 bases, with 5 bases remaining between them. Germline-derived CDR1 and CDR2 are MNHNS and SASEGT. In DNA, the CDR3 is TGTGCCAGCAGGATTTCAACTAATGAAAAACTGTTTTTT. It encodes CASRISTNEKLFF.

The chain employs TRBV29-1 and TRBJ2-5, with 7 bases matching TRBD2. The germline CDR1 and CDR2 sequences are SQVTM and ANQGSEA. With 4 bases clipped from V and 2 bases from J, the junction kept 13 bases outside the gene matches. CDR3 length: 16 residues. The CDR3 region has the DNA TGCAGCGTTGGTACATGGGGAGCGGGGTCTCAAGAGACCCAGTACTTC. Its translation is CSVGTWGAGSQETQYF.

The chain carries TRBV7-9 and TRBJ2-7; TRBD1 might be the D (6 bases). V shed 1 base and J shed 5 bases, with 18 bases lying between them. Germline V gene data show CDR1 as SEHNR and CDR2 as FQNEAQ (reference sequence). This CDR3 spans 16 amino acids. CDR3 sequence: CASSLVFSQGPNEQYF. CDR3 nucleotide sequence: TGTGCCAGCAGCTTAGTCTTCAGCCAGGGGCCAAACGAGCAGTACTTC.